The source of this T cell receptor beta chain is a study of T cells in Graves' hyperthyroidism and ophthalmopathy. The overall study: Peripheral blood was obtained at initial diagnosis, preceding any treatment.

Study conclusions and caveats: Stable hyperthyroidism was separated from ophthalmopathy by a model based on 13 V-J features.

Clinicians diagnosed patients from clinical symptoms, serum thyroxine and TRAb, thyroid ultrasound and orbital computed tomography. This clonotype was counted a few times. Antigen unknown. The CDR3 regions of TCR beta were amplified from RNA transcripts. The HTBI set primed first-round TCR CDR3 RT-PCR. TCRdb recomputed calls from the multiplex PCR reads with MiXCR, one row per CDR3 protein. The data contain roughly 710,000 distinct CDR3 sequences, just over 35% of them seen just once; the ten biggest clones take up around 29%. CDR1 is KGHDR and CDR2 is SFDVKD in the germline V gene. The CDR3 spans 15 residues. Trimming cost V 4 bases and J 5 bases, with 16 bases left between them.

The clonotype was recovered from a woman aged 40-49 years with Graves' hyperthyroidism. This chain joins TRBV24-1 and TRBJ1-1; tentative D call: TRBD1 (5 bases). The sample consisted of blood. For the CDR3, the DNA is TGTGCCACCAGTGACGCCCCCCCAGGGAGGACTGAAGCTTTCTTT. Residues: CATSDAPPGRTEAFF.